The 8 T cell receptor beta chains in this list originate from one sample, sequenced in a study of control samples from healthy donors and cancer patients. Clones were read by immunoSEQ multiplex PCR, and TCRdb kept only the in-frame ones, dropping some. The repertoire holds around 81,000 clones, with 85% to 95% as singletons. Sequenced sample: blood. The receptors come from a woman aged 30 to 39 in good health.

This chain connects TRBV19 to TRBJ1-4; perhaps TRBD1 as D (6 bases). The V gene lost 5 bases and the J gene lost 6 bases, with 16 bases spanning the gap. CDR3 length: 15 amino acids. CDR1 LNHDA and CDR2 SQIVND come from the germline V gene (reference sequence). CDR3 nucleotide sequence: TGTGCCAGTAGTCCACGGGACACCGGACATGAAAAACTGTTTTTT. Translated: CASSPRDTGHEKLFF.

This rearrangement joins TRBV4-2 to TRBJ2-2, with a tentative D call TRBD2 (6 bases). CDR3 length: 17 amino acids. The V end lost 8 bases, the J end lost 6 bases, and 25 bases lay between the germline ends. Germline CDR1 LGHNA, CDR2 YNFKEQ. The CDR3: CASGDGGLGVAAGELFF. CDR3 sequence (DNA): TGTGCCAGCGGGGACGGGGGTTTGGGAGTAGCCGCCGGGGAGCTGTTTTTT.

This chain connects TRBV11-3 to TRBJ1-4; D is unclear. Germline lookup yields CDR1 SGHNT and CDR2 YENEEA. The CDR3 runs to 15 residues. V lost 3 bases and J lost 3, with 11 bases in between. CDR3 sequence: CASSLFVGSNEKLFF. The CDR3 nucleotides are TGTGCCAGCAGCTTGTTTGTGGGGTCTAATGAAAAACTGTTTTTT.

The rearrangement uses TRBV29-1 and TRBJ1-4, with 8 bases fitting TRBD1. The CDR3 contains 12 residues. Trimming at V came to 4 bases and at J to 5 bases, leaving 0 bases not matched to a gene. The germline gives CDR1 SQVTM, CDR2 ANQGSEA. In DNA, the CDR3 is TGCAGCGTTGGGACAGGGAATGAAAAACTGTTTTTT. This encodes CSVGTGNEKLFF. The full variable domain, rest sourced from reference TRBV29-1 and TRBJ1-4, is SAVISQKPSRDICQRGTSLTIQCQVDSQVTMMFWYRQQPGQSLTLIATANQGSEATYESGFVIDKFPISRPNLTFSTLTVSNMSPEDSSIYLCSVGTGNEKLFFGSGTQLSVL.

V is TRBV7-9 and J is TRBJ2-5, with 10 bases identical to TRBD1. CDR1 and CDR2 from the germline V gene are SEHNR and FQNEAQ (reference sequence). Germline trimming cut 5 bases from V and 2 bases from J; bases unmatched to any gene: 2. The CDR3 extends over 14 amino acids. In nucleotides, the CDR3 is TGTGCCAGCAGCGAGGGACAGGGGCAAGAGACCCAGTACTTC. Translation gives CASSEGQGQETQYF. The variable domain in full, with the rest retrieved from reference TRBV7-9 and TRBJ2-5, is DTGVSQNPRHKITKRGQNVTFRCDPISEHNRLYWYRQTLGQGPEFLTYFQNEAQLEKSRLLSDRFSAERPKGSFSTLEIQRTEQGDSAMYLCASSEGQGQETQYFGPGTRLLVL.

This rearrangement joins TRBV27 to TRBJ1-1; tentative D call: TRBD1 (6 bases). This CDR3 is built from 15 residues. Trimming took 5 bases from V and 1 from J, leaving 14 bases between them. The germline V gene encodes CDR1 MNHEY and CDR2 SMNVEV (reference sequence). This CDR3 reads CASSTIRGPNTEAFF. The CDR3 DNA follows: TGTGCCAGCAGTACAATCAGGGGACCGAACACTGAAGCTTTCTTT.

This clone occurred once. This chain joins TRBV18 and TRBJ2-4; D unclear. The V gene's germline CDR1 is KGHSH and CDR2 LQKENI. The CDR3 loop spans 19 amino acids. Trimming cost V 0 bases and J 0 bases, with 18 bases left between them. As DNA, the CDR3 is TGTGCCAGCTCACCACCGAGTGGGGAAACAGCAAAAGCCAAAAACATTCAGTACTTC. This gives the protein CASSPPSGETAKAKNIQYF.

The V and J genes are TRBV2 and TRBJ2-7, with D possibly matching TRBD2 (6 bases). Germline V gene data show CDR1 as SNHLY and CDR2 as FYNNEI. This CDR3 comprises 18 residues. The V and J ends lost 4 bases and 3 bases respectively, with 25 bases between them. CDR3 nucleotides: TGTGCCAGCAGTGCGTCCTACCCCGGCGCGGAGGGCATCTACGAGCAGTACTTC. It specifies CASSASYPGAEGIYEQYF.